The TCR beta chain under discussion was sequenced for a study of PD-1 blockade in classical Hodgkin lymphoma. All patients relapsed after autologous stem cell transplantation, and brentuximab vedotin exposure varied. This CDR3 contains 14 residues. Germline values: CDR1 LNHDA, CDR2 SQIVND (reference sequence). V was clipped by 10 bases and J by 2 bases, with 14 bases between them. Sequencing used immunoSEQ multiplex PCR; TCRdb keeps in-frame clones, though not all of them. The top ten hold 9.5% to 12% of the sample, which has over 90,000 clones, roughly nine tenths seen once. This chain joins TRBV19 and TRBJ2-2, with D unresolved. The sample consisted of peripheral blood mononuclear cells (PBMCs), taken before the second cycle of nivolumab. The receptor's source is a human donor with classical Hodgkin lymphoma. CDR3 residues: CATKVRDNTGELFF. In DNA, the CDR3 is TGTGCCACCAAAGTTAGGGATAACACCGGGGAGCTGTTTTTT.